Presented here are 2 T cell receptor beta chains from one specimen sequenced in a study of chemoradiotherapy in HPV16-positive cancers. TCRdb keeps only in-frame clones here, not all; method: immunoSEQ multiplex PCR. The repertoire holds fewer than 3,500 clones, with roughly 87% as singletons. Source: tumor tissue, taken from a patient who underwent chemoradiotherapy. The source of these receptors is a human donor with HPV-associated anogenital cancer.

This clone appeared once. This chain links TRBV4-3 with TRBJ2-5; possibly TRBD1 for D (6 bases). Germline CDR1 reads LGHNA; CDR2 reads YSLEER. V was shortened by 0 bases and J by 3 bases, with 8 bases between the two germline ends. The CDR3 covers 14 residues. The CDR3 spells CASSQDTGKETQYF. In nucleotides, the CDR3 is TGCGCCAGCAGCCAAGATACAGGGAAAGAGACCCAGTACTTC.

This clone showed up just once. The rearrangement links TRBV5-1 to TRBJ2-7, with D hard to call. The germline V and J ends were trimmed by 1 base and 7 bases, with 15 bases remaining between them. Germline V gene sequence: CDR1 SGHRS, CDR2 YFSETQ. The CDR3 sequence is 14 residues long. CDR3 sequence (DNA): TGCGCCAGCAGCTTGCCCCGACCAACTGGGGAGCAGTACTTC. Translated: CASSLPRPTGEQYF. Full variable domain (remainder filled in from reference TRBV5-1 and TRBJ2-7): KAGVTQTPRYLIKTRGQQVTLSCSPISGHRSVSWYQQTPGQGLQFLFEYFSETQRNKGNFPGRFSGRQFSNSRSEMNVSTLELGDSALYLCASSLPRPTGEQYFGPGTRLTVT.